A single sample is the source of the 32 T cell receptor beta chains below, sequenced in a study of blood T cell repertoires in COVID-19. This table comes from immunoSEQ multiplex PCR, and its TCRdb copy is limited to in-frame clones, with some not included. The repertoire holds about 110,000 clones, about 79% seen once, with around 16% in the top ten. The source material was peripheral blood. The origin of the receptors is a woman aged 80 or over with active or convalescent COVID-19.

The chain combines TRBV7-8 with TRBJ1-6, with 8 bases fitting TRBD1. This CDR3 comprises 16 residues. Germline CDR1 SGHVS, CDR2 FQNEAQ. V gave up 1 base and J gave up 8 bases; unmatched junction bases: 7. CDR3 sequence reads: CASSLDGTGRYSPLHF. The CDR3 nucleotides read TGTGCCAGCAGCTTAGACGGGACAGGCCGCTATTCACCCCTCCACTTT.

The CDR3 DNA follows: TGCAGCGTTGAAACCGACATTACGTTCTATGGCTACACCTTC. This translates into CSVETDITFYGYTF. J is TRBJ1-2 and V is TRBV29-1; D is undetermined. Germline values: CDR1 SQVTM, CDR2 ANQGSEA. Trimming took off 2 bases at V and 4 bases at J, with 14 bases between the two ends. The CDR3 runs 14 residues.

The rearrangement links TRBV30 to TRBJ2-7, with 9 positions matching TRBD2. Germline loops: CDR1 GTSNPN, CDR2 SVGIG (reference sequence). The CDR3 runs 14 residues. The trim removed 4 bases at V and 3 bases at J, leaving 7 bases unmatched. DNA of the CDR3: TGTGCCTGGACCTTATCGCGGGAGGGCTACGAGCAGTACTTC. Its protein is CAWTLSREGYEQYF. Full variable domain (missing parts from reference TRBV30 and TRBJ2-7): SQTIHQWPATLVQPVGSPLSLECTVEGTSNPNLYWYRQAAGRGLQLLFYSVGIGQISSEVPQNLSASRPQDRQFILSSKKLLLSDSGFYLCAWTLSREGYEQYFGPGTRLTVT.

The V and J genes are TRBV20-1 and TRBJ1-1; no clear D gene. The ends were cut back, 6 bases at V and 11 bases at J, with 16 bases in the middle. The germline gives CDR1 DFQATT, CDR2 SNEGSKA (reference sequence). This CDR3 is 11 amino acids long. CDR3 region: CSAFQAPGAFF. In DNA, the CDR3 is TGCAGTGCCTTCCAAGCCCCTGGTGCTTTCTTT.

The chain is built from TRBV3-1 (or the pseudogene TRBV3-2) and TRBJ2-1, with 8 bases matching TRBD2. This CDR3 is built from 16 residues. The V gene end was trimmed by 4 bases and the J gene end by 8 bases; junction bases not matched to a gene: 13. Germline V gene lookup returns CDR1 LGHDT and CDR2 YNNKEL (reference sequence). The CDR3 nucleotides are TGTGCCAGCAGCCCGAAAAGGAGCGGGAGTACCCATGAGCAGTTCTTC. This codes for CASSPKRSGSTHEQFF.

The CDR3 coding sequence is TGTGCCAGTAGTACCGTAGCGGGTTCGTACACCGGGGAGCTGTTTTTT. It encodes CASSTVAGSYTGELFF. The gene calls are TRBV19 and TRBJ2-2; the match to TRBD2 covers 7 bases. V lost 4 bases, J lost 3 bases, and 8 bases stayed unmatched. Germline V gene data show CDR1 as LNHDA and CDR2 as SQIVND (reference sequence). The CDR3 totals 16 residues.

This clone showed up just a few times. The V gene is TRBV19, the J gene TRBJ2-2; 7 bases agree with TRBD1. The CDR3 totals 16 residues. Germline V CDR1 and CDR2: LNHDA, SQIVND (reference sequence). The junction had 3 bases not matched to a gene; V was cut back by 2 bases and J by 0 bases. Here the CDR3 reads CASSIRTGTNTGELFF. CDR3 DNA: TGTGCCAGTAGTATAAGGACAGGCACGAACACCGGGGAGCTGTTTTTT.

The chain employs TRBV18 and TRBJ1-2; 7 bases are shared with TRBD1. Germline V gene sequence: CDR1 KGHSH, CDR2 LQKENI. Trimming at V came to 4 bases and at J to 4 bases, leaving 9 bases not matched to a gene. CDR3 size: 15 residues. The chain's CDR3 is CASSLARQGVYGYTF. For the CDR3, the DNA is TGTGCCAGCTCACTGGCTAGGCAGGGGGTCTATGGCTACACCTTC.

The gene calls are TRBV4-1 and TRBJ1-6; TRBD1 matches 8 bases. Germline V gene data show CDR1 as MGHRA and CDR2 as YSYEKL. The J segment lost 10 bases and the V segment lost 0 bases, leaving 8 bases of the junction unmatched. The length of the CDR3 is 16 residues. Written as DNA, the CDR3 is TGCGCCAGCAGCCAAGAAGTTTTGACAGGGGAATCACCCCTCCACTTT. Translating gives CASSQEVLTGESPLHF.

Note on this clone: Germline is not matched at one junction end, which may reflect a read error. The V call is TRBV7-2, the J call TRBJ2-7; possibly TRBD1 for D (6 bases). In germline, CDR1 is SGHTA, CDR2 FQGNSA. This CDR3 has 12 amino acids. The CDR3 nucleotides are TGTGCCAGCAGCTTATGGCAGGGGCCCTCGTTCTGG. Translated, it gives CASSLWQGPSFW.

The rearrangement joins TRBV12-5 to TRBJ2-2, with D tentatively TRBD1 (6 bases). The V gene's germline CDR1 is LGHNT and CDR2 FRNRAP. The CDR3 sequence is 14 residues long. Trimming removed 5 bases from V and 2 bases from J, with 9 bases in between. Here the CDR3 DNA reads TGTGCTAGTGGTCCGGGGACAAACACCGGGGAGCTGTTTTTT. This codes for CASGPGTNTGELFF.

J is TRBJ1-5 and V is TRBV6-6; the D is unclear. In germline, CDR1 is MNHNY, CDR2 SVGAGI (reference sequence). Trimming removed 8 bases at V and 7 bases at J, with 12 bases between. The CDR3 loop spans 12 amino acids. CDR3 in amino acids: CASAMGDQPQHF. CDR3 in DNA: TGTGCCAGCGCGATGGGCGACCAGCCCCAGCATTTT.

V gene TRBV5-1 combines with J gene TRBJ2-3, with 10 bases aligning to TRBD2. Germline lookup yields CDR1 SGHRS and CDR2 YFSETQ. CDR3 length equals 15 residues. J gave up 4 bases and V 0 bases, and 2 bases lay outside the gene matches. CDR3: CASSLGSGGPDTQYF. CDR3 nucleotides: TGCGCCAGCAGCTTGGGTAGCGGGGGGCCAGATACGCAGTATTTT.

The V gene is TRBV11-2, the J gene TRBJ2-7; 7 bases match TRBD1. This CDR3 comprises 14 residues. J gave up 7 bases and V 1 base, and 7 bases lay outside the gene matches. The V gene's germline CDR1 is SGHAT and CDR2 FQNNGV. The CDR3 here is CASSLGTGPLEQYF. CDR3 in DNA: TGTGCCAGCAGCTTAGGGACAGGACCATTAGAGCAGTACTTC.

The CDR3 protein is CATKYGLVTDTQYF. DNA for the CDR3: TGTGCCACCAAGTACGGACTAGTCACAGATACGCAGTATTTT. The V call is TRBV6-5, the J call TRBJ2-3; 7 nucleotides match TRBD2. CDR3 length: 14 residues. V dropped 10 bases and J dropped 2; count of bases not matched to a gene: 9. Germline-derived CDR1 and CDR2 are MNHEY and SVGAGI.

The chain is built from TRBV19 and TRBJ2-1, with a weak D call TRBD2 (5 bases). CDR3 length: 14 amino acids. V lost 5 bases to trimming and J lost 5 bases, with 13 bases between them. The V gene's germline CDR1 is LNHDA and CDR2 SQIVND (reference sequence). In DNA, the CDR3 is TGTGCCAGTAGTTCCCCGGGAATCGACAATGAGCAGTTCTTC. Encoded protein: CASSSPGIDNEQFF.

The gene calls are TRBV14 and TRBJ2-2; perhaps TRBD2 as D (5 bases). The CDR3 is 16 residues long. The germline V gene encodes CDR1 SGHDN and CDR2 FVKESK. The V end was cut by 1 base, the J end by 5 bases, with 14 bases between. The CDR3 reads CASSQGKGGWTGELFF. The CDR3 coding sequence is TGTGCCAGCAGCCAAGGTAAAGGAGGATGGACCGGGGAGCTGTTTTTT.

The chain joins TRBV7-9 to TRBJ1-2; D uncertain. V lost 3 bases and J lost 4, with 9 bases in between. The CDR3 consists of 13 residues. Germline CDR1 SEHNR, CDR2 FQNEAQ (reference sequence). The DNA for the CDR3 is TGTGCCAGCAGCTTCCAGGAGGGCTATGGCTACACCTTC. Protein sequence: CASSFQEGYGYTF.

V gene TRBV18 combines with J gene TRBJ2-5, with 8 bases that match TRBD1. This CDR3 spans 16 amino acids. CDR1 KGHSH and CDR2 LQKENI come from the germline V gene. The junction had 11 bases not matched to a gene; V was cut back by 3 bases and J by 5 bases. The CDR3 region has the DNA TGTGCCAGCTCACCGAACACCGGGACAGGCTTCGAGACCCAGTACTTC. Its protein is CASSPNTGTGFETQYF.

The chain has TRBV21-1 and TRBJ1-2; TRBD1 reflects the table's D call only, with no check against the DNA. TRBV21-1 is designated a pseudogene. CDR3 length: 16 residues. CDR3 sequence reads: CASSKGWWDRCPGYTF. CDR3 sequence (DNA): TGTGCCAGCAGCAAAGGTTGGTGGGACAGATGCCCTGGCTACACCTTC.

This clone was seen just once. V usage is TRBV28 and J usage is TRBJ2-3; unclear D gene. Germline V gene lookup returns CDR1 MDHEN and CDR2 SYDVKM. The CDR3 totals 15 residues. V shed 5 bases and J shed 0 bases, with 12 bases lying between them. The CDR3 sequence is CASSLIYPSTDTQYF. The CDR3 DNA is TGTGCCAGCAGTCTGATCTACCCCAGCACAGATACGCAGTATTTT.

This clone was detected ten times or more. The chain carries TRBV6-2 or TRBV6-3 and TRBJ2-1; 14 bases fit TRBD2. The CDR3 spans 17 residues. Germline trimming cut 0 bases from V and 3 bases from J; bases unmatched to any gene: 1. Per the germline V gene, CDR1 is MNHEY and CDR2 is SVGEGT. In DNA form, the CDR3 reads TGTGCCAGCAGTTACTCGGGACTAGCGGGAGTCTACAATGAGCAGTTCTTC. Its protein is CASSYSGLAGVYNEQFF.

The chain recombines TRBV9 with TRBJ1-1, with a weak D call TRBD1 (5 bases). This CDR3 is built from 14 residues. The V end was cut by 2 bases, the J end by 0 bases, with 8 bases between. Per the germline V gene, CDR1 is SGDLS and CDR2 is YYNGEE. In nucleotides, the CDR3 is TGTGCCAGCAGCGTTTCAGGGCTGAACACTGAAGCTTTCTTT. Its protein product is CASSVSGLNTEAFF. The variable domain in full, with the rest retrieved from reference TRBV9 and TRBJ1-1, is DSGVTQTPKHLITATGQRVTLRCSPRSGDLSVYWYQQSLDQGLQFLIQYYNGEERAKGNILERFSAQQFPDLHSELNLSSLELGDSALYFCASSVSGLNTEAFFGQGTRLTVV.

V usage is TRBV7-9 and J usage is TRBJ1-4, with TRBD1 matching 11 bases. The CDR3 totals 18 residues. Trimming took 5 bases from V and 7 from J; bases not matched to a gene: 15. Germline CDR1 reads SEHNR; CDR2 reads FQNEAQ (reference sequence). The CDR3 region is CASSGRTGGRLGGEKLFF. The DNA of the CDR3 is TGTGCCAGCAGCGGACGGACAGGGGGCCGGCTAGGGGGTGAAAAACTGTTTTTT.

The chain carries TRBV21-1 and TRBJ2-7; TRBD2 is taken as the D call from the table, unchecked against the DNA. TRBV21-1 is listed as a pseudogene. The CDR3 runs to 15 residues. The CDR3 region is CAIPGKAGAPYEQYF. The CDR3 nucleotides read TGTGCCATCCCCGGGAAGGCGGGAGCCCCCTACGAGCAGTACTTC.

In this sample, this clone turned up a few times. The chain employs TRBV4-2 and TRBJ2-1; tentative D call: TRBD2 (6 bases). The germline gives CDR1 LGHNA, CDR2 YNFKEQ. Trimming removed 2 bases from V and 1 base from J, with 15 bases in between. The CDR3 contains 17 residues. In nucleotides, the CDR3 is TGTGCCAGCAGCCAAAGCCCGGGACTCAGTTCCTACAATGAGCAGTTCTTC. It codes for CASSQSPGLSSYNEQFF.

The chain carries TRBV2 and TRBJ2-1; D not certain. This CDR3 contains 15 residues. Germline V lookup: CDR1 SNHLY, CDR2 FYNNEI. V shed 4 bases and J shed 4 bases, with 14 bases lying between them. The CDR3 region is CASSASSGIYNEQFF. In DNA, the CDR3 is TGTGCCAGCAGTGCGTCGTCAGGAATTTACAATGAGCAGTTCTTC.

This chain joins TRBV7-8 and TRBJ2-7, with 8 bases fitting TRBD1. This CDR3 has 14 amino acids. After removal of 3 bases from V and 5 bases from J, the junction contained 6 bases not matched to a gene. In germline, CDR1 is SGHVS, CDR2 FQNEAQ. In DNA, the CDR3 is TGTGCCAGCAGCTTCGGACAGGGCAGCAACGAGCAGTACTTC. Translating gives CASSFGQGSNEQYF.

The J gene is TRBJ1-1, the V gene TRBV18; 8 positions agree with TRBD1. Trimming cost V 3 bases and J 4 bases; bases outside gene matches: 4. Germline V gene data show CDR1 as KGHSH and CDR2 as LQKENI. The CDR3 length is 14 residues. The CDR3 here is CASSPDRVSTEAFF. CDR3 sequence (DNA): TGTGCCAGCTCACCGGACAGGGTGAGCACTGAAGCTTTCTTT.

The rearrangement links TRBV24-1 to TRBJ1-5; the D is unclear. Trimming removed 7 bases from V and 0 bases from J, with 12 bases in between. CDR1 is KGHDR, CDR2 SFDVKD, per germline. The CDR3 totals 15 residues. CDR3 sequence reads: CATSGGPYSNQPQHF. The DNA for the CDR3 is TGTGCCACCAGCGGAGGACCTTATAGCAATCAGCCCCAGCATTTT.

V gene TRBV10-3 combines with J gene TRBJ2-5; 7 bases fit TRBD2. Germline V CDR1 and CDR2: ENHRY, SYGVKD. This CDR3 comprises 13 residues. The J segment lost 5 bases and the V segment lost 6 bases, leaving 6 bases of the junction unmatched. CDR3 region: CAIRTQGGETQYF. In DNA, the CDR3 is TGTGCCATCAGGACCCAGGGAGGGGAGACCCAGTACTTC.

V usage is TRBV6-5 and J usage is TRBJ1-3; no reliable D call. Germline loops: CDR1 MNHEY, CDR2 SVGAGI. There are 15 residues in the CDR3. V was shortened by 6 bases and J by 0 bases, with 12 bases between the two germline ends. The CDR3 DNA reads as TGTGCCAGCAGCCTGGACGGGAGCTCTGGAAACACCATATATTTT. It translates to CASSLDGSSGNTIYF.